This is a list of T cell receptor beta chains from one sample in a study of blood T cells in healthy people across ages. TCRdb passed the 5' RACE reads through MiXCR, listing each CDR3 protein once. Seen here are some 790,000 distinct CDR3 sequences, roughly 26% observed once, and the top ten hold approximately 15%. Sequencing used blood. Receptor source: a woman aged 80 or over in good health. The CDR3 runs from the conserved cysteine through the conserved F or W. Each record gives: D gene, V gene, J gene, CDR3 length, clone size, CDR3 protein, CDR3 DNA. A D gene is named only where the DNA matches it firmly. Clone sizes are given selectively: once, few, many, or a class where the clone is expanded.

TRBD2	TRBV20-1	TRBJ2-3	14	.	CSAQGLAVTDTQYF	TGCAGTGCTCAGGGACTAGCGGTGACAGATACGCAGTATTTT
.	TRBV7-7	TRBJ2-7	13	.	CASSLEWGNEQYF	TGTGCCAGCAGCTTAGAGTGGGGGAACGAGCAGTACTTC
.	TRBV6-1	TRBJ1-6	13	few	CASSTGWDSPLHF	TGTGCCAGCAGCACGGGGTGGGATTCACCCCTCCACTTT
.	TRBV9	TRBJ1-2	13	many	CASSVEFEGGYTF	TGTGCCAGCAGCGTAGAGTTCGAGGGGGGCTACACCTTC
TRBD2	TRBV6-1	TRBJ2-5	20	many	CASSKRDYFRVVGSSETQYF	TGTGCCAGCAGTAAAAGGGACTATTTCAGGGTAGTAGGGTCTTCAGAGACCCAGTACTTC
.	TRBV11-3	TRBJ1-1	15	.	CASSPPDVPNTEAFF	TGTGCCAGCAGCCCACCCGATGTTCCGAACACTGAAGCTTTCTTT
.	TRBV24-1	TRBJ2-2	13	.	CATRTENTGELFF	TGTGCCACCAGGACAGAGAACACCGGGGAGCTGTTTTTT
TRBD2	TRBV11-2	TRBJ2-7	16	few	CASSPSRLAGGNEQYF	TGTGCCAGCAGCCCCTCAAGACTAGCGGGGGGTAATGAGCAGTACTTC
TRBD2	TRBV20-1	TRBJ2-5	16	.	CSARSSGGRGQETQYF	TGCAGTGCTAGGTCTAGCGGGGGGCGGGGGCAAGAGACCCAGTACTTC
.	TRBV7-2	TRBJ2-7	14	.	CASSLGRSSYEQYF	TGTGCCAGCAGCCTCGGGCGGAGCTCCTACGAGCAGTACTTC
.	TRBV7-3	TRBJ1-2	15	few	CASSPSGARGYGYTF	TGTGCCAGCAGCCCCTCCGGGGCTCGGGGATATGGCTACACCTTC
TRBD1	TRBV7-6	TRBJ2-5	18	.	CASSLDPPLTGGYETQYF	TGTGCCAGCAGCTTAGACCCCCCTTTGACAGGGGGCTATGAGACCCAGTACTTC
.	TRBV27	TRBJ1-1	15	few	CASSLLPDGNTEAFF	TGTGCCAGCAGTTTACTACCTGACGGCAACACTGAAGCTTTCTTT
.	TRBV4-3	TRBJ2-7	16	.	CASSQDNGGSSCEQYF	TGCGCCAGCAGCCAAGATAACGGCGGAAGCTCCTGCGAGCAGTACTTC
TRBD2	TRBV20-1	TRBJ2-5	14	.	CSARAPSGKETQYF	TGCAGTGCTAGAGCCCCTAGCGGCAAGGAGACCCAGTACTTC
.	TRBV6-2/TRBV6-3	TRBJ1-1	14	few	CASSGIQGYTEAFF	TGTGCCAGCAGCGGTATCCAGGGATACACTGAAGCTTTCTTT
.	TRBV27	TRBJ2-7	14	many	CASSLKDRTYGQYF	TGTGCCAGCAGTTTAAAAGACAGGACCTACGGGCAGTACTTC
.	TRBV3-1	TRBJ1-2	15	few	CASSFNGFLGGGYTF	TGTGCCAGCAGCTTCAACGGCTTCTTAGGGGGTGGCTACACCTTC
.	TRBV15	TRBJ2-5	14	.	CATSRDQDGETQYF	TGTGCCACCAGCAGAGATCAGGATGGCGAGACCCAGTACTTC
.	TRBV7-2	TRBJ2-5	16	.	CASTTSTWGIRGTQYF	TGTGCCAGCACCACCTCTACGTGGGGCATTCGGGGGACCCAGTACTTC
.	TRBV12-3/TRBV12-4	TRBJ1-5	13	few	CASTPGWGQAQHF	TGTGCCAGCACCCCCGGTTGGGGGCAAGCCCAGCATTTT
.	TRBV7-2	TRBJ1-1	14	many	CASSPPGADTEAFF	TGTGCCAGCAGCCCTCCGGGGGCGGACACTGAAGCTTTCTTT
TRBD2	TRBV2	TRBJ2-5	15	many	CASRLAGVPQETQYF	TGTGCCAGCAGACTAGCGGGGGTTCCACAAGAGACCCAGTACTTC
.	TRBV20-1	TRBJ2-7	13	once	CSASRTGLNEQYF	TGCAGTGCTAGTCGAACCGGGCTGAACGAGCAGTACTTC
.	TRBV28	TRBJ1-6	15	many	CASSLGGNLNSPLHF	TGTGCCAGCAGTTTAGGGGGAAATCTAAATTCACCCCTCCACTTT
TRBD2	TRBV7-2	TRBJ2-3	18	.	CASSPTSGGAGGTGTQYF	TGTGCCAGCAGCCCAACTAGCGGGGGGGCCGGTGGCACAGGTACGCAGTATTTT
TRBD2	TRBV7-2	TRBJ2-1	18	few	CASTSLAGGLGRGNEQFF	TGTGCCAGCACCTCCCTAGCGGGGGGGCTTGGTAGGGGGAATGAGCAGTTCTTC
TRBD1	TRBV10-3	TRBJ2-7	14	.	CAITSGQVIGEQYF	TGTGCCATCACCTCGGGACAGGTAATTGGCGAGCAGTACTTC
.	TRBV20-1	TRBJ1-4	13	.	CSAPGTSNEKLFF	TGCAGTGCCCCCGGGACATCGAATGAAAAACTGTTTTTT
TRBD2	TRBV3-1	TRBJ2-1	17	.	CASSQEFGRRGAFEQFF	TGTGCCAGCAGCCAAGAATTTGGTCGGCGGGGGGCCTTTGAGCAGTTCTTC
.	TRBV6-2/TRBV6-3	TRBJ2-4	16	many	CASSSISRTKGDIQYF	TGTGCCAGCAGTAGCATATCTCGGACGAAAGGGGACATTCAGTACTTC
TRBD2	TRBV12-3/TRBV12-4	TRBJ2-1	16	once	CASSRPLAGSYNEQFF	TGTGCCAGCAGCCGACCACTAGCGGGATCTTACAATGAGCAGTTCTTC
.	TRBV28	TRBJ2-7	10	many	CASPQGEQYF	TGTGCCAGCCCCCAGGGCGAGCAGTACTTC
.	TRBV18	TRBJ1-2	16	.	CASSPKGLGGGYGYTF	TGTGCCAGCTCACCAAAGGGCTTGGGAGGCGGCTATGGCTACACCTTC
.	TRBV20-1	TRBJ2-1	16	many	CSARQSRGRIVHEQFF	TGCAGTGCTAGACAGAGCCGGGGGCGCATAGTTCATGAGCAGTTCTTC
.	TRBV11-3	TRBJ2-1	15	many	CASSLAGGFYNEQFF	TGTGCCAGCAGCTTAGCCGGAGGATTCTACAATGAGCAGTTCTTC
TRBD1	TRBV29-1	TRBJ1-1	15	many	CSVEDDRGLNTEAFF	TGCAGCGTTGAAGATGACAGGGGGCTGAACACTGAAGCTTTCTTT
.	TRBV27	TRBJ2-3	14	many	CASSLLENTDTQYF	TGTGCCAGCAGTTTATTGGAGAATACAGATACGCAGTATTTT
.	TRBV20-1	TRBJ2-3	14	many	CSANGGYRTDTQYF	TGCAGTGCCAACGGCGGGTACCGCACAGATACGCAGTATTTT
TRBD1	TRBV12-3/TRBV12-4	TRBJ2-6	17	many	CASSDEGQRAGANVLTF	TGTGCCAGCAGTGACGAGGGACAGCGAGCTGGGGCCAACGTCCTGACTTTC
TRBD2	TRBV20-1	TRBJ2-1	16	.	CSAKDVLAGSYNEQFF	TGCAGTGCTAAGGATGTGCTAGCGGGATCCTACAATGAGCAGTTCTTC
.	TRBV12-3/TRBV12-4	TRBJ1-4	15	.	CATSLGGTLREKLFF	TGTGCCACCTCTTTAGGGGGAACCCTCAGGGAAAAACTGTTTTTT
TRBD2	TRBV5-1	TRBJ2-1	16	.	CASSLGGTSPPDEQFF	TGCGCCAGCAGCTTGGGAGGGACTAGTCCCCCCGATGAGCAGTTCTTC
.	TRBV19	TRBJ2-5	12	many	CASSAGQETQYF	TGTGCCAGTAGTGCAGGTCAAGAGACCCAGTACTTC
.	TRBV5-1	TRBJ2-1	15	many	CASSLDQRRYNEQFF	TGCGCCAGCAGCTTGGACCAGCGCCGCTACAATGAGCAGTTCTTC
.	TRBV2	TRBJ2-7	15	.	CASSERPGAWYGQYF	TGTGCCAGCAGTGAAAGGCCAGGGGCATGGTACGGGCAGTACTTC
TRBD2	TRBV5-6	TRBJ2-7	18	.	CASSFPGTSGGAYNEQYF	TGTGCCAGCAGCTTTCCCGGGACTAGCGGGGGGGCCTACAATGAGCAGTACTTC
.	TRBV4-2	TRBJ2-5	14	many	CASSQLKGGETQYF	TGTGCCAGCAGCCAACTCAAGGGGGGTGAGACCCAGTACTTC
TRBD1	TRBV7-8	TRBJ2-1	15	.	CASSLRDRVVNEQFF	TGTGCCAGCAGCCTCCGGGACAGGGTAGTGAATGAGCAGTTCTTC
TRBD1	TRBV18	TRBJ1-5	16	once	CASSPGTGVGNQPQHF	TGTGCCAGCTCACCCGGGACAGGGGTGGGGAATCAGCCCCAGCATTTT
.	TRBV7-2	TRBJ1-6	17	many	CASSLARTASGGSPLHF	TGTGCCAGCAGCTTAGCTAGGACGGCCTCGGGTGGTTCACCCCTCCACTTT
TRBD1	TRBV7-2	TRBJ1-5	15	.	CASSKTGEVGQPQHF	TGTGCCAGCAGCAAAACAGGGGAGGTTGGTCAGCCCCAGCATTTT
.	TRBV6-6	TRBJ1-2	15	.	CASSYSPSTGYGYTF	TGTGCCAGCAGTTACTCCCCGTCGACAGGCTACGGCTACACCTTC
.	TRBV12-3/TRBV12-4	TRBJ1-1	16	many	CASSLRETLTYTEAFF	TGTGCCAGCAGTTTAAGGGAAACGTTGACCTACACTGAAGCTTTCTTT